These T cell receptor beta chains were read from a single sample in a study of regulatory T cells in long-lasting Graves disease. One entry per CDR3 protein, called by TCRdb with MiXCR from the multiplex PCR reads. The sample has around 430,000 distinct CDR3 sequences, approximately 22% seen once; the top ten hold around 13%. Specimen: peripheral blood mononuclear cells (PBMCs), collected when the disease was refractory, from a patient treated with antithyroid drugs. The receptors originated from a female donor with Graves disease. Both conserved end residues are part of each CDR3. Fields, in order: V gene, J gene, clone size, D gene, CDR3 DNA, CDR3 protein. The D gene is left open where the match is weak. Clone sizes are given selectively: once, few, many, or a class where the clone is expanded.

v_gene: TRBV28; j_gene: TRBJ1-4; abundance: many; d_gene: -; CDR3nt: TGTGCCAGCAGTTGGCTAGGGCCGGAGGATGAAAAACTGTTTTTT; CDR3aa: CASSWLGPEDEKLFF
v_gene: TRBV20-1; j_gene: TRBJ2-3; abundance: -; d_gene: TRBD2; CDR3nt: TGCAGTGCCGTACCGGGACTAGCGGGGGGAATCACAGATACGCAGTATTTT; CDR3aa: CSAVPGLAGGITDTQYF
v_gene: TRBV18; j_gene: TRBJ2-1; abundance: -; d_gene: -; CDR3nt: TGTGCCAGCTCACCGGACAGAACCAATGAGCAGTTCTTC; CDR3aa: CASSPDRTNEQFF
v_gene: TRBV6-1; j_gene: TRBJ2-2; abundance: -; d_gene: -; CDR3nt: TGTGCCAGCAAGAGGCAGACACTAACCGGGGAGCTGTTTTTT; CDR3aa: CASKRQTLTGELFF
v_gene: TRBV20-1; j_gene: TRBJ2-7; abundance: many; d_gene: -; CDR3nt: TGCAGTGCACCCAGACAGCAGAGCTCCTACGAGCAGTACTTC; CDR3aa: CSAPRQQSSYEQYF
v_gene: TRBV15; j_gene: TRBJ1-6; abundance: many; d_gene: -; CDR3nt: TGTGCCACCAGAAACAAGAGGCAGGAGATCTATAATTCACCCCTCCACTTT; CDR3aa: CATRNKRQEIYNSPLHF
v_gene: TRBV28; j_gene: TRBJ2-1; abundance: few; d_gene: -; CDR3nt: TGTGCCAGCAGTTTTCGGACGGGGGGACAAGATGAGCAGTTCTTC; CDR3aa: CASSFRTGGQDEQFF
v_gene: TRBV3-1; j_gene: TRBJ1-6; abundance: many; d_gene: -; CDR3nt: TGTGCCAGCAGCCAAGACAGAGATAATTCACCCCTCCACTTT; CDR3aa: CASSQDRDNSPLHF
v_gene: TRBV7-2; j_gene: TRBJ2-7; abundance: many; d_gene: TRBD1; CDR3nt: TGTGCCAGCAGCCGGGGACAGGGAAGTGACGAGCAGTACTTC; CDR3aa: CASSRGQGSDEQYF
v_gene: TRBV18; j_gene: TRBJ1-2; abundance: few; d_gene: -; CDR3nt: TGTGCCAGCTCACCACCCGGAGGGTTCTATGGCTACACCTTC; CDR3aa: CASSPPGGFYGYTF
v_gene: TRBV4-1; j_gene: TRBJ2-5; abundance: -; d_gene: -; CDR3nt: TGCGCCAGCAGCCAAGAGAGTTCGGGAGAAGAGACCCAGTACTTC; CDR3aa: CASSQESSGEETQYF
v_gene: TRBV6-1; j_gene: TRBJ1-5; abundance: -; d_gene: -; CDR3nt: TGTGCCAGCAGCATTGGGGGGGCGCGGGGCAATCAGCCCCAGCATTTT; CDR3aa: CASSIGGARGNQPQHF
v_gene: TRBV7-2; j_gene: TRBJ2-1; abundance: -; d_gene: TRBD2; CDR3nt: TGTGCCAGCAGCTCTAGCGGGAGGTTGTCCTACAATGAGCAGTTCTTC; CDR3aa: CASSSSGRLSYNEQFF
v_gene: TRBV29-1; j_gene: TRBJ1-3; abundance: few; d_gene: -; CDR3nt: TGCAGCGTCGCACCGAACTCTGGAAACACCATATATTTT; CDR3aa: CSVAPNSGNTIYF
v_gene: TRBV27; j_gene: TRBJ1-4; abundance: many; d_gene: TRBD1; CDR3nt: TGTGCCAGCGGGACAGGCTGGGTAGTTGCAACTAATGAAAAACTGTTTTTT; CDR3aa: CASGTGWVVATNEKLFF
v_gene: TRBV2; j_gene: TRBJ2-5; abundance: many; d_gene: TRBD2; CDR3nt: TGTGCCAGCATCTTCGAAAGGGGGGGACTAGAAGAGACCCAGTACTTC; CDR3aa: CASIFERGGLEETQYF
v_gene: TRBV5-5; j_gene: TRBJ1-6; abundance: -; d_gene: TRBD1; CDR3nt: TGTGCCAGCAGCTCGACCCGACAGGGAAATTCACCCCTCCACTTT; CDR3aa: CASSSTRQGNSPLHF
v_gene: TRBV6-1; j_gene: TRBJ1-4; abundance: many; d_gene: -; CDR3nt: TGTGCCAGCAGCTCTGGGACACGGAAACTGTTTTTT; CDR3aa: CASSSGTRKLFF
v_gene: TRBV20-1; j_gene: TRBJ1-2; abundance: few; d_gene: -; CDR3nt: TGCAGTGCTAGAGGAGTGGGCCTAGCTAACTATGGCTACACCTTC; CDR3aa: CSARGVGLANYGYTF
v_gene: TRBV29-1; j_gene: TRBJ2-5; abundance: many; d_gene: -; CDR3nt: TGCAGCGTTGGATCAGGTCACCAAGAGACCCAGTACTTC; CDR3aa: CSVGSGHQETQYF
v_gene: TRBV6-1; j_gene: TRBJ1-2; abundance: many; d_gene: TRBD1; CDR3nt: TGTGCCAGCATGACACAGGGGGCGGATGGCTACACCTTC; CDR3aa: CASMTQGADGYTF
v_gene: TRBV7-9; j_gene: TRBJ2-7; abundance: -; d_gene: TRBD1; CDR3nt: TGTGCCAGCAGCCTAGGACAGGTTACCCTGTACGAGCAGTGCTTC; CDR3aa: CASSLGQVTLYEQCF
v_gene: TRBV6-2/TRBV6-3; j_gene: TRBJ1-2; abundance: few; d_gene: -; CDR3nt: TGTGCCACAGCCTTGGAGGGCCTTAACTATGGCTACACCTTC; CDR3aa: CATALEGLNYGYTF
v_gene: TRBV12-3/TRBV12-4; j_gene: TRBJ2-5; abundance: -; d_gene: -; CDR3nt: TGTGCCAGCCGGGGCGTCCTTGAGAAGACCCAGTACTTC; CDR3aa: CASRGVLEKTQYF
v_gene: TRBV12-3/TRBV12-4; j_gene: TRBJ2-2; abundance: many; d_gene: -; CDR3nt: TGTGCCAGCAGCCCTCAGGGAAACACCGGGGAGCTGTTTTTT; CDR3aa: CASSPQGNTGELFF
v_gene: TRBV4-3; j_gene: TRBJ2-5; abundance: -; d_gene: -; CDR3nt: TGCGCCAGCAGCCAAGAGCTTAGAGGGGCCTTTCTCCAAGAGACCCAGTACTTC; CDR3aa: CASSQELRGAFLQETQYF
v_gene: TRBV28; j_gene: TRBJ1-1; abundance: many; d_gene: TRBD1; CDR3nt: TGTGCCAGCAGTTTGTGGAGGACAGGGACTGAAGCTTTCTTT; CDR3aa: CASSLWRTGTEAFF
v_gene: TRBV10-3; j_gene: TRBJ2-5; abundance: -; d_gene: TRBD2; CDR3nt: TGTGCCAGCAGTTACGCGCGGGGGTCAGGAGAGACCCAGTACTTC; CDR3aa: CASSYARGSGETQYF
v_gene: TRBV12-3/TRBV12-4; j_gene: TRBJ2-2; abundance: -; d_gene: -; CDR3nt: TGTGCCAGCAGTTTTAGGACGGTGAACACCGGGGAGCTGTTTTTT; CDR3aa: CASSFRTVNTGELFF